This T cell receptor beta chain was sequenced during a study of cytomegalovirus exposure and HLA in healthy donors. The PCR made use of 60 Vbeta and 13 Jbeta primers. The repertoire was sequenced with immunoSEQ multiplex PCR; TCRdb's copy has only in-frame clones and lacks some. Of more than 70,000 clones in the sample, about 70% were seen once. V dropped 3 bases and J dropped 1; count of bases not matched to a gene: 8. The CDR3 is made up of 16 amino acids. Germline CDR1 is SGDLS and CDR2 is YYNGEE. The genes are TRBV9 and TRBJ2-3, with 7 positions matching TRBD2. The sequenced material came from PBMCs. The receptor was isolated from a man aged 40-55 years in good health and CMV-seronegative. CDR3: CASSGGWGRGTDTQYF. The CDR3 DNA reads TGTGCCAGCAGCGGGGGGTGGGGGAGGGGCACAGATACGCAGTATTTT.